The present entry profiles one T cell receptor (beta chain) with its context. Its antigen is still unknown. TCRdb's table, derived via immunoSEQ multiplex PCR, lists solely in-frame clones and lacks some. The sample includes approximately 100,000 clones, roughly 92% of them seen just once. These data originate in a study of T cell responses to AZD1222 COVID-19 vaccine. Overall study results and limits: Spike-specific TCRs gained breadth and depth after people received two AZD1222 doses. White British donors predominated, females outnumbered males, and clonal diversity was possibly underestimated. No day 14 peak samples; only post-peak repertoires were characterized. Close to half of all spike-specific TCRs reportedly target regions of the variants that are unmutated.

CDR3 length: 14 residues. V was trimmed by 3 bases and J by 1 base, leaving 10 bases between them. Germline CDR1 SGHKS, CDR2 YYEKEE (reference sequence). The sequencing used peripheral blood, collected on day 0 of AZD1222 vaccination. J is TRBJ1-1 and V is TRBV5-5; D ambiguous. This TCR was sampled from an adult in good health. CDR3 region: CASSSRTPNTEAFF. The CDR3 nucleotides read TGTGCCAGCAGCTCAAGGACCCCGAACACTGAAGCTTTCTTT.